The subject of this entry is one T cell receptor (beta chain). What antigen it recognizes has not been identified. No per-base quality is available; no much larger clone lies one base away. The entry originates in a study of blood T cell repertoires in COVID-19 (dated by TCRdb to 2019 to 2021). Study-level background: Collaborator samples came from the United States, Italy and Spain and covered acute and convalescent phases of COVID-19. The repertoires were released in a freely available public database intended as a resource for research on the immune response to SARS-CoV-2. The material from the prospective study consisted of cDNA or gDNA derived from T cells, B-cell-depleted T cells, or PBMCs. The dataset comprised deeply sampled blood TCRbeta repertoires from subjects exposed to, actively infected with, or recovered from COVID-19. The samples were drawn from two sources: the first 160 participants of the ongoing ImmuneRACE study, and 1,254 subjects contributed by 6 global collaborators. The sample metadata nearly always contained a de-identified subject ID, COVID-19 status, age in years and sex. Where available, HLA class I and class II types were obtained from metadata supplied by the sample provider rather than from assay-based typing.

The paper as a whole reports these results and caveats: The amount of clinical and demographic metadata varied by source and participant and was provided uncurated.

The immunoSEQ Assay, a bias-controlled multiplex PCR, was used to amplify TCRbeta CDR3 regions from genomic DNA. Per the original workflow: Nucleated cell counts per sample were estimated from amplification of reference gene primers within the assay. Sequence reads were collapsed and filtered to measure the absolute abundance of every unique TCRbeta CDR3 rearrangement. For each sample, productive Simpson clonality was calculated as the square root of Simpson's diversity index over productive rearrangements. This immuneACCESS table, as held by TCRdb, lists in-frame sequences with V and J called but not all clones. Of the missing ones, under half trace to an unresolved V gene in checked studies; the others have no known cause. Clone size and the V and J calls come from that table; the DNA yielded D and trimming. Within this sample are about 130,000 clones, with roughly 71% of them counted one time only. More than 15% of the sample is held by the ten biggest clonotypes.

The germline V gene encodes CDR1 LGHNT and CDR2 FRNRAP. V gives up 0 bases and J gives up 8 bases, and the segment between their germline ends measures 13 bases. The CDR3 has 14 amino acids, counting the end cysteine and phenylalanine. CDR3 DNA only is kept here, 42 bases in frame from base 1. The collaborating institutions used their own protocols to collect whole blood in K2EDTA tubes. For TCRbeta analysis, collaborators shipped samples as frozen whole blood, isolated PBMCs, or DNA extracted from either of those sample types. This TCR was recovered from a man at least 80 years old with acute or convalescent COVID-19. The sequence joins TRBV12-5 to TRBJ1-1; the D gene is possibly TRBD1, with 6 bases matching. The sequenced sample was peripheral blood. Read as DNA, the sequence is TGTGCTAGTGGTTTGGTACCGGCCGACAGGGAAGCTTTCTTT. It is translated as CASGLVPADREAFF.